A single sample is the source of the 7 T cell receptor beta chains below, sequenced in a study of beta chain features in type 1 diabetes. Study findings and constraints: The study found moderately but significantly shorter TCRB CDR3s in all four CD4+ subsets of Type 1 diabetes patients.

All of the isolated RNA was reverse transcribed, so expressed TCRB transcripts were sequenced. Here immunoSEQ multiplex PCR was the method, and the copy in TCRdb shows in-frame clones only, minus some. The sample lists 300,000 to 400,000 clones, 9.6% occurring once. Antigens for these TCRs are unknown. Specimen: central memory CD4+ T cells from blood. Receptors were obtained from a man aged 25 to 40 with type 1 diabetes.

The rearrangement joins TRBV11-2 to TRBJ1-2; unclear D gene. The V end was cut by 1 base, the J end by 5 bases, with 8 bases between. The length of the CDR3 is 13 residues. Germline V lookup: CDR1 SGHAT, CDR2 FQNNGV. The CDR3 protein is CASSLGAAYGYTF. The CDR3 coding sequence is TGTGCCAGCAGCTTAGGTGCCGCATATGGCTACACCTTC.

This clone showed up many times. The rearrangement uses TRBV18 and TRBJ1-4; D unclear. CDR3 length equals 15 residues. Trimming cost V 2 bases and J 0 bases, with 7 bases left between them. The germline V gene encodes CDR1 KGHSH and CDR2 LQKENI. In DNA, the CDR3 is TGTGCCAGCTCACCATTGAGGTCAACTAATGAAAAACTGTTTTTT. This translates into CASSPLRSTNEKLFF.

This clone was found a few times. In DNA form, the CDR3 reads TGTGCCAGCAGCTTAGCAGAGGGCAGCGGGAGGGCCGCCTACGAGCAGTACTTC. Amino acid sequence: CASSLAEGSGRAAYEQYF. The V and J genes are TRBV7-2 and TRBJ2-7, with 10 bases lining up with TRBD2. The trim removed 0 bases at V and 2 bases at J, leaving 10 bases unmatched. Looked up from germline, CDR1 is SGHTA and CDR2 is FQGNSA. This CDR3 comprises 18 residues.

Remarks on this clone: Different DNA sequences within this sample yield the same CDR3. The rearrangement links TRBV6-1 to TRBJ2-7; 7 bases agree with TRBD1. The V gene's germline CDR1 is MNHNS and CDR2 SASEGT. The trim removed 7 bases at V and 3 bases at J, leaving 3 bases unmatched. This CDR3 is built from 12 residues. The CDR3 sequence is CASKAGGYEQYF. The CDR3 DNA is TGTGCCAGCAAAGCAGGGGGCTACGAGCAGTACTTC.

The chain employs TRBV4-2 and TRBJ2-7; the match to TRBD2 covers 11 bases. After removal of 1 base from V and 4 bases from J, the junction contained 6 bases not matched to a gene. The germline V gene has CDR1 LGHNA and CDR2 YNFKEQ. The CDR3 totals 16 residues. CDR3 loop: CASSQGPPSGRYEQYF. The CDR3 region has the DNA TGTGCCAGCAGCCAAGGGCCCCCTAGCGGGAGGTACGAGCAGTACTTC.

In this sample, this clone turned up a few times. Germline is not matched at one junction end, which may reflect a read error. Additional DNA sequences in this sample encode the identical CDR3. J is TRBJ2-6 and V is TRBV5-4; 7 bases agree with TRBD1. The CDR3 has 16 amino acids. Germline assignment: CDR1 SGHNT and CDR2 YYREEE (reference sequence). CDR3 DNA sequence: TGTGCCAGCAGCTGGGGGACAGTCTCTGGGGCCAACGTCCTGACCTTC. Residues: CASSWGTVSGANVLTF.

The chain recombines TRBV6-1 with TRBJ1-2, with D possibly matching TRBD1 (5 bases). The V and J ends lost 1 base and 5 bases respectively, with 17 bases between them. This CDR3 is 16 amino acids long. Germline V CDR1 and CDR2: MNHNS, SASEGT. The CDR3 sequence: CASSEGNRIVGYGYTF. The CDR3 DNA sequence: TGTGCCAGCAGTGAAGGAAACAGGATTGTGGGTTATGGCTACACCTTC.